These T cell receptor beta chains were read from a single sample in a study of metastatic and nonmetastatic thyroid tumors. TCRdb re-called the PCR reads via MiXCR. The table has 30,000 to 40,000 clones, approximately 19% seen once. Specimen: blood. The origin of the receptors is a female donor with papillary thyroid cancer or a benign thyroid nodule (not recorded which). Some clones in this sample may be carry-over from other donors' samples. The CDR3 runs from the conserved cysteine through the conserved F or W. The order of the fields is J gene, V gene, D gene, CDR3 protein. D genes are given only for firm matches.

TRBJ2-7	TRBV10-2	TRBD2	CASIQAGHSYEQYF
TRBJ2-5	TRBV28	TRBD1	CASRLQGAPKETQYF
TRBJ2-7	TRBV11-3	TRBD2	CASSLAGGSSYEQYF
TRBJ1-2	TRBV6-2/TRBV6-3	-	CASSYLVLQWDYGYTF
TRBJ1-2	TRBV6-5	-	CASSYSDINGFTF
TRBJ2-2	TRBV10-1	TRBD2	CASSPSLAGGGELFF
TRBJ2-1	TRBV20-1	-	CSARVDQVEQFF
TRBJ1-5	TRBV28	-	CASKQGDNQPQHF
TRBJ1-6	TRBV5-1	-	CASSLWGAGSPLHF
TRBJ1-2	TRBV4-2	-	CASSHTDNGYTF
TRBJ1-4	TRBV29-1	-	CSVEDPGWSQMGEKLFF
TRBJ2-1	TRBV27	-	CASGTGYINEQFF
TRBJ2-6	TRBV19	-	CASTPEEFSGANFLTF
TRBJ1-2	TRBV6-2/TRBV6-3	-	CASRSDMPSNYGYTF
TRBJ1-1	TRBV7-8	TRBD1	CASSLQETGVSTEAFF
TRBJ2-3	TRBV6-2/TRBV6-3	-	CASSATRDTQYF
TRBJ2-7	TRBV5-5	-	CASSFLGGKDEQYF
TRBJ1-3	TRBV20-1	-	CSAGAVDGNTIYF
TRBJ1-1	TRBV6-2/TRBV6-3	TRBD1	CASSYPSDRVNTEAFF
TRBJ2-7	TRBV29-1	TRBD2	CSVGSGPSYEQYF
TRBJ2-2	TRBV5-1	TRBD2	CANSLDPAGISGELFF
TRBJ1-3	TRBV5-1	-	CASSLDFRNTIYF
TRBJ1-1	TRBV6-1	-	CASSLRECGSEAFF
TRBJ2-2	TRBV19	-	CASSIGLGGGELFF
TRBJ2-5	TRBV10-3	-	CAISGDTQETQYF
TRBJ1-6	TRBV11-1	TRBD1	CASSWTGQGDSPLHF
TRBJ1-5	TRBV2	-	CASSVFQDYSNQPQHF
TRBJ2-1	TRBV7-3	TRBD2	CASSLLAGGFNEQFF
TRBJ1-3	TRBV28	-	CASTNPTPGGAQGNTIYF
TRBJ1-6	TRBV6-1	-	CVSRQWNISPLHF
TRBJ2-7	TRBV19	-	CAGSGTTSSYEQYF
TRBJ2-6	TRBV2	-	CASKQTSGANVLTF
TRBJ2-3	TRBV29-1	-	CSVDFLRTDTQYF
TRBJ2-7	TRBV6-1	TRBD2	CASSGLADYEQYF
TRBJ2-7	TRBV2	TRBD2	CASSTVAGGSYEQYF
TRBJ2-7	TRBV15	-	CATISPEGTGPYEQYF
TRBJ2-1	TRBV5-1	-	CASSWGLFNYQFF